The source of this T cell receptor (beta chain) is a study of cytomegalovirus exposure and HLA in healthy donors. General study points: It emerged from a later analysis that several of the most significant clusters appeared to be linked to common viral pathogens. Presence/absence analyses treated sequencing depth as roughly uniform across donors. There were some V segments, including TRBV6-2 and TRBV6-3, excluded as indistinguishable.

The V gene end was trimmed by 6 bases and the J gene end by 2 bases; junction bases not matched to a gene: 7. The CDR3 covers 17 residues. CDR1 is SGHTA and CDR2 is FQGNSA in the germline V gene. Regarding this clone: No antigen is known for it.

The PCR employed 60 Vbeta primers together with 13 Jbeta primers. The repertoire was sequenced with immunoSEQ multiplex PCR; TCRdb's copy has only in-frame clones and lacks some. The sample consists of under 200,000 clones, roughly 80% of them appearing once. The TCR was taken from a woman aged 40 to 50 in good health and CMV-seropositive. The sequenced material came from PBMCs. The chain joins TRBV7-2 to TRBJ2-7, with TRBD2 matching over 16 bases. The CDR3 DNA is TGTGCCAGCAGTACCACGGGGACTAGCGGGAGGGCCTACGAGCAGTACTTC. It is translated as CASSTTGTSGRAYEQYF.